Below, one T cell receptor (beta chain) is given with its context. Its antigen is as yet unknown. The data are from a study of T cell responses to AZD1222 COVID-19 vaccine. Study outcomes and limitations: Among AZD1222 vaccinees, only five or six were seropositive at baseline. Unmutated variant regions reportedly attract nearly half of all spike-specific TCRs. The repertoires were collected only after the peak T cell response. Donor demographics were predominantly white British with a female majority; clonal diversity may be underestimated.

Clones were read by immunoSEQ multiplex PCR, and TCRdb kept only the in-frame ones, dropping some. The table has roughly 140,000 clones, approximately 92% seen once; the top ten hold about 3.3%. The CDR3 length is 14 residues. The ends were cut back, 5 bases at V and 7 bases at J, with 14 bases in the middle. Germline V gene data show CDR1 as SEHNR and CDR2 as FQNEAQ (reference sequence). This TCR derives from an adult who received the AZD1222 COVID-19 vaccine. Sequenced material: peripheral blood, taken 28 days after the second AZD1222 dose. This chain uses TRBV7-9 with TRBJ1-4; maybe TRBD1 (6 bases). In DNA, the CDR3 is TGTGCCAGCAGCCCAGGGGATTTGGGTGAAAAACTGTTTTTT. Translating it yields CASSPGDLGEKLFF. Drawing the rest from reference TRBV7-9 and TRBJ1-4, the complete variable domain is DTGVSQNPRHKITKRGQNVTFRCDPISEHNRLYWYRQTLGQGPEFLTYFQNEAQLEKSRLLSDRFSAERPKGSFSTLEIQRTEQGDSAMYLCASSPGDLGEKLFFGSGTQLSVL.